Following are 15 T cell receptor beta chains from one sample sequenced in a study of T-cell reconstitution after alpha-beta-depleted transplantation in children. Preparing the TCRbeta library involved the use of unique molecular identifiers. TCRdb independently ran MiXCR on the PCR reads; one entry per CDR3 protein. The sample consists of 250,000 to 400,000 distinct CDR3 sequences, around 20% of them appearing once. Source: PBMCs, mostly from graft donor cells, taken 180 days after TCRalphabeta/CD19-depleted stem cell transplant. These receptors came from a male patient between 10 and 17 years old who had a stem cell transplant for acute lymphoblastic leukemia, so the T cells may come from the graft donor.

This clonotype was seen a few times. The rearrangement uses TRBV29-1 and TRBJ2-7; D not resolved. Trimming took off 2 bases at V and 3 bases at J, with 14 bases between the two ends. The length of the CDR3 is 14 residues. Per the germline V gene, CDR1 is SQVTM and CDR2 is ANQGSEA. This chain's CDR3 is CSVELRHTSYEQYF. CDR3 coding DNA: TGCAGCGTTGAATTGAGACATACGAGCTACGAGCAGTACTTC.

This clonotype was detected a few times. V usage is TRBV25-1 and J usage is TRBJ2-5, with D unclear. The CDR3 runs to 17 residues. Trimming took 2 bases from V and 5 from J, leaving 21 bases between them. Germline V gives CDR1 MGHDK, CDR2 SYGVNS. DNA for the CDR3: TGTGCCAGCAGTGAAGAGCAGGTCTGGTCGGTGTGGGAGACCCAGTACTTC. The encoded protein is CASSEEQVWSVWETQYF.

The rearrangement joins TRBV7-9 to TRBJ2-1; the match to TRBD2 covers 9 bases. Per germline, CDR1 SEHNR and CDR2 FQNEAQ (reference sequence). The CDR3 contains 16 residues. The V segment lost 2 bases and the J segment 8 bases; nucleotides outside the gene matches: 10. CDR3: CASSLKPSSGDYEQFF. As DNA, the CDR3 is TGTGCCAGCAGCTTAAAGCCGTCTAGCGGGGATTATGAGCAGTTCTTC.

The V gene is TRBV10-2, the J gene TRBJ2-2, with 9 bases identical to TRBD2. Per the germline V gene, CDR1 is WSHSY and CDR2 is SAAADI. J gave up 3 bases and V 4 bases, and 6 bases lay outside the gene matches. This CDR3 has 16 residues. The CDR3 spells CASSVRLAAYTGELFF. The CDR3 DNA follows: TGCGCCAGCAGTGTGAGACTAGCGGCCTACACCGGGGAGCTGTTTTTT.

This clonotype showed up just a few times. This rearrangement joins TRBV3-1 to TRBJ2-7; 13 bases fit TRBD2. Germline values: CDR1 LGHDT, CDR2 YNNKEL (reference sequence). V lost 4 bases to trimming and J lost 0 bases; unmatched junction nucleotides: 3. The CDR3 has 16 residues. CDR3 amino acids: CASSRRTSGSSYEQYF. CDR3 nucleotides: TGTGCCAGCAGCCGACGGACTAGCGGGAGCTCCTACGAGCAGTACTTC.

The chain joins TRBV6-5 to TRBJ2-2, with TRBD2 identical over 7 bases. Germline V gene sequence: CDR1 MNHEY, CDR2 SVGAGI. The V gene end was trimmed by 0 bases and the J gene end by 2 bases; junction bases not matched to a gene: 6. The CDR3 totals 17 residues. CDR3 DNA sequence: TGTGCCAGCAGTTACTCCTACGGGAGGACAAACACCGGGGAGCTGTTTTTT. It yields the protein CASSYSYGRTNTGELFF.

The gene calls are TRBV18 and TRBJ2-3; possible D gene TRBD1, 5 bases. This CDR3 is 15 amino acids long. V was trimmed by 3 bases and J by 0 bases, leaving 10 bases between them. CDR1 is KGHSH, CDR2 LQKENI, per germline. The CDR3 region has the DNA TGTGCCAGCTCACCTAACCAGGGAAGCACAGATACGCAGTATTTT. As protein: CASSPNQGSTDTQYF. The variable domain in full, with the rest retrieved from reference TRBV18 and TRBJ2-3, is NAGVMQNPRHLVRRRGQEARLRCSPMKGHSHVYWYRQLPEEGLKFMVYLQKENIIDESGMPKERFSAEFPKEGPSILRIQQVVRGDSAAYFCASSPNQGSTDTQYFGPGTRLTVL.

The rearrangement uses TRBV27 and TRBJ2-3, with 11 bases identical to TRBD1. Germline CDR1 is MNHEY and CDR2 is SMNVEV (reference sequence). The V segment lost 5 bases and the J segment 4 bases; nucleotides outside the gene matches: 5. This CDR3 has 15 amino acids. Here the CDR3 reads CASSGWTGGPDTQYF. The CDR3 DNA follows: TGTGCCAGCAGTGGCTGGACAGGGGGCCCAGATACGCAGTATTTT.

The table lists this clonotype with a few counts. This CDR3 is CSVGSGPLSGANVLTF. The CDR3 DNA reads TGCAGCGTTGGATCAGGGCCCCTCTCTGGGGCCAACGTCCTGACTTTC. This chain joins TRBV29-1 and TRBJ2-6; perhaps TRBD1 as D (5 bases). Trimming cost V 4 bases and J 0 bases, with 13 bases left between them. CDR3 length equals 16 residues. Germline CDR1 is SQVTM and CDR2 is ANQGSEA.

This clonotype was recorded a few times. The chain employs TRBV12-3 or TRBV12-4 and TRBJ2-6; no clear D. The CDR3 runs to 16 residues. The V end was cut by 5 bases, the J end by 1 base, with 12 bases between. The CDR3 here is CASSLRRASGANVLTF. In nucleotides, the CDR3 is TGTGCCAGCAGTCTCCGCCGGGCGTCTGGGGCCAACGTCCTGACTTTC.

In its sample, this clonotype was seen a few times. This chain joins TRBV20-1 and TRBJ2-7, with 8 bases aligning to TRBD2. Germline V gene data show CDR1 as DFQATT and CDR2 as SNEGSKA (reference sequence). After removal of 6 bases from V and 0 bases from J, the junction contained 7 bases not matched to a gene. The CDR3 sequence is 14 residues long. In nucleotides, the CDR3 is TGCAGTGCACCGACTAGCGCAGTCTCCTACGAGCAGTACTTC. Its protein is CSAPTSAVSYEQYF.

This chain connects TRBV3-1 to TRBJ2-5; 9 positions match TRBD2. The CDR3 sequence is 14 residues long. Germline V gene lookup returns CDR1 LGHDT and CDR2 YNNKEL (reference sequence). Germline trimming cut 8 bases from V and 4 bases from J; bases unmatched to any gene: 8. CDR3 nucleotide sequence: TGTGCCAGCTCGGATAGCGGGAGAGTAGAGACCCAGTACTTC. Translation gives CASSDSGRVETQYF.

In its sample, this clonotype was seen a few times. The CDR3 DNA is TGTGCCAGCAGTTTAAGGGAGGGAGGGTTCAAAAACATTCAGTACTTC. It encodes CASSLREGGFKNIQYF. This sequence joins TRBV12-3 or TRBV12-4 and TRBJ2-4, with TRBD2 matching 7 bases. The CDR3 covers 16 residues. Trimming cost V 2 bases and J 3 bases; bases outside gene matches: 7.

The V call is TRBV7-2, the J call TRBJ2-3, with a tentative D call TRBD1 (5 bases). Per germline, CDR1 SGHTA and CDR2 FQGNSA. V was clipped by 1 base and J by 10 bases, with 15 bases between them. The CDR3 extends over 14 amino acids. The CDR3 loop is CASSLGSRGLPQYF. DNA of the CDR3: TGTGCCAGCAGCTTAGGTTCTAGGGGTCTCCCGCAGTATTTT.

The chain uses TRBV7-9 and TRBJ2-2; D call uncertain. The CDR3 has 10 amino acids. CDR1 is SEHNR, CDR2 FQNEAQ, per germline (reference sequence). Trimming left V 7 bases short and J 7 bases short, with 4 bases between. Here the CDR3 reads CASMVGELFF. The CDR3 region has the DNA TGTGCCAGCATGGTCGGGGAGCTGTTTTTT.